This TCR beta chain is drawn from a study of cytomegalovirus exposure and HLA in healthy donors. Study-wide points: Several of the most significant clusters appeared linked to common viral pathogens, based on a later analysis.

Comment on this clone: Its target is not known.

Between the trimmed V and J ends, which lost 2 bases and 1 base, there was a span of 12 bases. The V gene's germline CDR1 is LGHNA and CDR2 YSLEER. The CDR3 is 17 residues long. Primers for the PCR totalled 60 Vbeta and 13 Jbeta. Per the study methods: Later work found about 80 million unique TCR beta chains, with 10 million to 14 million shared. Here immunoSEQ multiplex PCR was the method, and the copy in TCRdb shows in-frame clones only, minus some. From that table come the V and J calls and clone size; the DNA was used to work out D and trimming. The sample lists about 190,000 clones, 60% to 85% occurring once.

The sequence came from a woman aged 18-29 years in good health and CMV-seronegative. Sequenced input: PBMCs. This chain links TRBV4-3 with TRBJ2-6, with TRBD2 as a possible D gene (6 bases). CDR3 residues: CASSQRDAGSGANVLTF. DNA of the CDR3: TGCGCCAGCAGCCAACGGGACGCGGGGTCTGGGGCCAACGTCCTGACTTTC.